The 24 T cell receptor beta chains reported below all come from one sample, sequenced in a study of control samples from healthy donors and cancer patients. Some clones are missing from TCRdb's copy, which holds only in-frame ones; the method was immunoSEQ multiplex PCR. The sample records 150,000 to 180,000 clones, approximately 94% being singletons. Sequencing was performed on blood. All receptors derive from a man between 40 and 49 years old in good health.

This chain connects TRBV29-1 to TRBJ2-3; D gene ambiguous. Between the trimmed V and J ends, which lost 7 bases and 2 bases, there was a span of 4 bases. The V gene's germline CDR1 is SQVTM and CDR2 ANQGSEA. The CDR3 contains 10 residues. CDR3 bases: TGCAGCGCAACCACAGATACGCAGTATTTT. Its protein product is CSATTDTQYF.

The chain links TRBV7-9 to TRBJ2-1; D call uncertain. Germline assignment: CDR1 SEHNR and CDR2 FQNEAQ (reference sequence). The CDR3 is 12 amino acids. Deletions cut 4 bases from V and 3 bases from J, with 4 bases between. The chain's CDR3 is CASSSYYNEQFF. As DNA, the CDR3 is TGTGCCAGCAGCTCATACTACAATGAGCAGTTCTTC.

The CDR3 loop is CSVVSPGEQYF. Written as DNA, the CDR3 is TGCAGCGTTGTCTCGCCGGGCGAGCAGTACTTC. The J gene is TRBJ2-7, the V gene TRBV29-1; D unclear. The ends were cut back, 4 bases at V and 6 bases at J, with 10 bases in the middle. Germline V gives CDR1 SQVTM, CDR2 ANQGSEA. This CDR3 comprises 11 residues.

The chain couples TRBV5-1 to TRBJ2-7, with TRBD2 as a possible D gene (6 bases). Trimming left V 4 bases short and J 6 bases short, with 20 bases between. The germline V gene encodes CDR1 SGHRS and CDR2 YFSETQ. The CDR3 sequence is 15 residues long. The CDR3 sequence is CASSPRGARASEQYF. Written as DNA, the CDR3 is TGCGCCAGCAGCCCTCGCGGGGCCAGGGCAAGCGAGCAGTACTTC. Variable domain in full (rest from reference TRBV5-1 and TRBJ2-7): KAGVTQTPRYLIKTRGQQVTLSCSPISGHRSVSWYQQTPGQGLQFLFEYFSETQRNKGNFPGRFSGRQFSNSRSEMNVSTLELGDSALYLCASSPRGARASEQYFGPGTRLTVT.

The rearrangement uses TRBV15 and TRBJ1-1, with TRBD1 matching 8 bases. Germline V lookup: CDR1 LNHNV, CDR2 YYDKDF (reference sequence). The CDR3 sequence is 15 residues long. V shed 3 bases and J 3 bases; nucleotides not matched to a gene: 6. CDR3 sequence reads: CATSREDRDDTEAFF. The CDR3 DNA is TGTGCCACCAGCAGGGAGGACAGGGATGACACTGAAGCTTTCTTT.

The chain is built from TRBV19 and TRBJ1-4; 7 bases agree with TRBD1. This CDR3 contains 14 residues. J was trimmed by 5 bases and V by 4 bases; bases with no gene match: 4. Germline V gene data show CDR1 as LNHDA and CDR2 as SQIVND (reference sequence). The CDR3 coding sequence is TGTGCCAGTAGTAAGGGGACAGTAAATGAAAAACTGTTTTTT. It codes for CASSKGTVNEKLFF.

The CDR3 loop reads CASSERQGRNGYTF. CDR3 nucleotide sequence: TGTGCCAGCAGTGAAAGGCAGGGGAGAAATGGCTACACCTTC. This chain links TRBV6-1 with TRBJ1-2; tentatively, D is TRBD1 (6 bases). Germline V lookup: CDR1 MNHNS, CDR2 SASEGT. V lost 2 bases and J 6 bases, leaving 13 bases between the germline ends. The CDR3 contains 14 residues.

This clone has a handful of counts. This chain joins TRBV19 and TRBJ2-7; D tentatively fits TRBD1 or TRBD2 (6 bases each). Germline V gives CDR1 LNHDA, CDR2 SQIVND (reference sequence). V was trimmed by 5 bases and J by 3 bases, leaving 17 bases between them. This CDR3 is built from 15 residues. This chain's CDR3 is CASSSQGSGYYEQYF. CDR3 in DNA: TGTGCCAGTAGTTCTCAGGGGAGCGGGTACTACGAGCAGTACTTC.

Comment on this clone: One end of the junction does not line up with germline, which may come from a read error. The sample contains more than one DNA sequence encoding this CDR3. This sequence joins TRBV12-5 and TRBJ2-7; D gene uncertain. There are 13 residues in the CDR3. Germline-derived CDR1 and CDR2 are LGHNT and FRNRAP. The CDR3 is CASGLTNLYEQYF. The CDR3, as DNA: TGTGCTAGCGGTTTAACTAACCTCTACGAGCAGTACTTC.

The CDR3 reads CASSIGFSTDTQYF. The CDR3 nucleotides read TGTGCCAGTAGTATAGGATTTAGCACAGATACGCAGTATTTT. This chain links TRBV19 with TRBJ2-3, with D unclear. The CDR3 loop spans 14 amino acids. V was shortened by 1 base and J by 0 bases, with 5 bases between the two germline ends. Germline V gene sequence: CDR1 LNHDA, CDR2 SQIVND (reference sequence).

This sequence joins TRBV2 and TRBJ1-1, with 7 bases aligning to TRBD1. Germline V gives CDR1 SNHLY, CDR2 FYNNEI. CDR3 length: 15 amino acids. The trim removed 6 bases at V and 6 bases at J, leaving 13 bases unmatched. CDR3 amino acids: CASRTAGGLEAEAFF. Written as DNA, the CDR3 is TGTGCCAGCAGAACGGCAGGGGGACTGGAAGCTGAAGCTTTCTTT. Full variable domain (remainder filled in from reference TRBV2 and TRBJ1-1): EPEVTQTPSHQVTQMGQEVILRCVPISNHLYFYWYRQILGQKVEFLVSFYNNEISEKSEIFDDQFSVERPDGSNFTLKIRSTKLEDSAMYFCASRTAGGLEAEAFFGQGTRLTVV.

The genes are TRBV4-3 and TRBJ2-7; 11 bases line up with TRBD2. CDR1 is LGHNA, CDR2 YSLEER, per germline. The CDR3 totals 16 residues. J lost 3 bases, V lost 0 bases, and 4 bases had no gene match. The CDR3 here is CASSQDALAGGYEQYF. The DNA of the CDR3 is TGCGCCAGCAGCCAAGACGCTCTAGCGGGGGGCTACGAGCAGTACTTC.

With regard to this clone: This clone may be a read error of a much larger clone one base away. The V gene is TRBV28, the J gene TRBJ2-2; D tentatively fits TRBD1 or TRBD2 (5 bases each). The CDR3 runs 14 residues. The germline V gene encodes CDR1 MDHEN and CDR2 SYDVKM. V lost 2 bases to trimming and J lost 1 base, with 5 bases between them. The CDR3 spells CASSLGGNTGELFF. The CDR3 DNA follows: TGTGCCAGCAGTTTAGGGGGGAACACCGGGGAGCTGTTTTTT.

The gene calls are TRBV7-9 and TRBJ2-1, with 13 positions matching TRBD2. V shed 5 bases, J shed 4 bases, and the junction held 11 bases outside the gene matches. Germline loops: CDR1 SEHNR, CDR2 FQNEAQ (reference sequence). The CDR3 contains 18 residues. The CDR3 protein is CASSPTSGGPRFYNEQFF. For the CDR3, the DNA is TGTGCCAGCAGCCCGACTAGCGGGGGGCCTCGATTTTACAATGAGCAGTTCTTC.

Notes on this clone: The germline gene is not matched at one end of the junction; a read error may be the cause. This chain links TRBV18 with TRBJ1-3; D ambiguous. The CDR3 is 16 residues long. The germline V gene encodes CDR1 KGHSH and CDR2 LQKENI. CDR3 nucleotide sequence: TGTGCCAGCTCACCAACCCCCCCGCAAGGACGAAACACCATGTATTTT. This translates into CASSPTPPQGRNTMYF.

The chain combines TRBV5-6 with TRBJ1-3; D is perhaps TRBD1 (5 bases). V lost 7 bases, J lost 0 bases, and 14 bases lay in between. This CDR3 region has 15 residues. In germline, CDR1 is SGHDT, CDR2 YYEEEE. The CDR3 DNA sequence: TGTGCCAGCGGATCCGGGACCTCCTCTGGAAACACCATATATTTT. This encodes CASGSGTSSGNTIYF.

This clone was seen just once. The rearrangement joins TRBV12-5 to TRBJ2-1; tentatively, D is TRBD1 or TRBD2 (5 bases each). Germline V gene lookup returns CDR1 LGHNT and CDR2 FRNRAP. The CDR3 contains 14 residues. With 4 bases removed from V and 0 bases from J, the gap between germline ends came to 7 bases. CDR3 residues: CASGWGSSYNEQFF. CDR3 sequence (DNA): TGTGCTAGTGGTTGGGGGAGCTCCTACAATGAGCAGTTCTTC.

V and J are TRBV11-2 and TRBJ1-2; 8 nucleotides align to TRBD1. V lost 5 bases and J lost 7; bases outside the gene matches: 15. The CDR3 covers 16 residues. Per the germline V gene, CDR1 is SGHAT and CDR2 is FQNNGV. The CDR3 loop reads CASSPSGAGGKGGYTF. CDR3 nucleotide sequence: TGTGCCAGCAGCCCCTCGGGCGCAGGGGGCAAGGGTGGCTACACCTTC.

In DNA form, the CDR3 reads TGTGCCTGGAGTGTAGGAGGGGGTAGTGCTCAGCCCCAGCATTTT. Its protein product is CAWSVGGGSAQPQHF. The chain carries TRBV30 and TRBJ1-5, with a tentative D call TRBD1 (6 bases). CDR1 is GTSNPN and CDR2 is SVGIG in the germline V gene (reference sequence). The CDR3 has 15 amino acids. With 0 bases removed from V and 6 bases from J, the gap between germline ends came to 15 bases. The full variable domain, its missing parts supplied by reference TRBV30 and TRBJ1-5, is SQTIHQWPATLVQPVGSPLSLECTVEGTSNPNLYWYRQAAGRGLQLLFYSVGIGQISSEVPQNLSASRPQDRQFILSSKKLLLSDSGFYLCAWSVGGGSAQPQHFGDGTRLSIL.

The chain carries TRBV7-9 and TRBJ1-2, with D possibly TRBD1 on 6 matching bases. This CDR3 comprises 12 residues. Deletions cut 5 bases from V and 6 bases from J, with 10 bases between. Germline V gene sequence: CDR1 SEHNR, CDR2 FQNEAQ (reference sequence). Written as DNA, the CDR3 is TGTGCCAGCAGCCCCCGGACAGATGGCTACACCTTC. Amino acid sequence: CASSPRTDGYTF.

J is TRBJ1-3 and V is TRBV9; no clear D gene. The ends were cut back, 1 base at V and 0 bases at J, with 11 bases in the middle. Looked up from germline, CDR1 is SGDLS and CDR2 is YYNGEE. This CDR3 contains 16 residues. CDR3 coding DNA: TGTGCCAGCAGCGTATCGGCCAGCCTCTCTGGAAACACCATATATTTT. This gives the protein CASSVSASLSGNTIYF.

The chain has TRBV7-9 and TRBJ2-7; D gene ambiguous. The CDR3 covers 14 residues. CDR1 SEHNR and CDR2 FQNEAQ come from the germline V gene (reference sequence). Trimming took off 2 bases at V and 0 bases at J, with 8 bases between the two ends. Here the CDR3 reads CASSLNTPSYEQYF. CDR3 in DNA: TGTGCCAGCAGCTTAAACACTCCCTCCTACGAGCAGTACTTC.

This chain joins TRBV9 and TRBJ2-1; 8 positions match TRBD1. The CDR3 sequence is 14 residues long. CDR1 is SGDLS, CDR2 YYNGEE, per germline. V lost 0 bases, J lost 5 bases, and 1 base stayed unmatched. The CDR3 sequence: CASSVVDRDNEQFF. CDR3 coding DNA: TGTGCCAGCAGCGTAGTGGACAGGGACAATGAGCAGTTCTTC.

V gene TRBV21-1 combines with J gene TRBJ2-2; TRBD1 reflects the table's D call only, with no check against the DNA. TRBV21-1 is described as a pseudogene. The CDR3 has 13 residues. The CDR3 DNA reads TGTGCCAGCACCCTACCCAGGCCCGGGGAGCTGTTTTTT. Its protein product is CASTLPRPGELFF.